This TCR beta chain was retrieved from a study of OX40 agonist ivuxolimab in advanced cancers. Study background: Antecedent anti-PD-1, anti-PD-L1 or anti-CTLA-4 therapy was permissible, with approximately 44% having received some.

Profiled with immunoSEQ multiplex PCR; TCRdb holds only in-frame clones, not every one. The sample contains tens of thousands of clones, about 80% of which appear only once. CDR3 length: 16 residues. Losses at the gene ends were 5 bases for V and 2 bases for J; bases not matched to a gene: 3. Germline loops: CDR1 MNHEY, CDR2 SMNVEV (reference sequence). This receptor was taken from an adult with an advanced solid tumor such as melanoma, head and neck, liver or kidney cancer. The chain combines TRBV27 with TRBJ2-2; 12 bases match TRBD2. Sequencing used CD4+ or CD8+ T cells sorted from blood, obtained in a trial of the OX40 agonist ivuxolimab. CDR3: CASSLAGGPNTGELFF. The DNA for the CDR3 is TGTGCCAGCAGTCTAGCGGGGGGGCCCAACACCGGGGAGCTGTTTTTT.